This TCR beta chain was captured in a study of blood T cell repertoires in COVID-19. Background on the study: There were acute and convalescent COVID-19 samples, and they came from the United States, Italy and Spain.

Original handling: Amplification of reference gene primers was used by the study to estimate nucleated cell counts. Measured with immunoSEQ multiplex PCR; TCRdb has only the in-frame clones, and not every one. Clone size and V and J calls were adopted from that table, with D and trimming inferred from the DNA. The sample includes roughly 100,000 clones, roughly 92% of them seen just once. CDR3 length equals 19 residues. Germline CDR1 reads SGHDN; CDR2 reads FVKESK. V was shortened by 4 bases and J by 5 bases, with 26 bases between the two germline ends. While infection was still active, Seattle patients were enrolled and then followed longitudinally.

V is TRBV14 and J is TRBJ2-2, with a weak D call TRBD1 (5 bases). This TCR was sampled from a woman aged 45 to 65 with COVID-19, enrolled during active disease. Source material: peripheral blood. The DNA for the CDR3 is TGTGCCAGCAGCCCCTGGCGTGCAGGGCTCCGAATAGATACCGGGGAGCTGTTTTTT. It is translated as CASSPWRAGLRIDTGELFF.